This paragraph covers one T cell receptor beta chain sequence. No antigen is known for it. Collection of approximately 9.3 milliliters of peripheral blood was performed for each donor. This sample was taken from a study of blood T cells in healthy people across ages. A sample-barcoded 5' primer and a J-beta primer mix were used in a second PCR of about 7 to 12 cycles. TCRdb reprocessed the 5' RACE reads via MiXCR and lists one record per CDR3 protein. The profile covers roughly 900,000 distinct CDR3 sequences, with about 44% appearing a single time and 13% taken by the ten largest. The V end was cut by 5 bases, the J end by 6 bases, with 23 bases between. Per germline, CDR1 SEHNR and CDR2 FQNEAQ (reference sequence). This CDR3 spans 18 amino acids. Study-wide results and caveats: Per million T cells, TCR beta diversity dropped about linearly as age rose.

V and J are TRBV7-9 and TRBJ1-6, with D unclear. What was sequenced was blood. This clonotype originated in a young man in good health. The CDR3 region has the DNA TGTGCCAGCAGCACAACAGCGACACGACCGGTCGTTAATTCACCCCTCCACTTT. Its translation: CASSTTATRPVVNSPLHF.